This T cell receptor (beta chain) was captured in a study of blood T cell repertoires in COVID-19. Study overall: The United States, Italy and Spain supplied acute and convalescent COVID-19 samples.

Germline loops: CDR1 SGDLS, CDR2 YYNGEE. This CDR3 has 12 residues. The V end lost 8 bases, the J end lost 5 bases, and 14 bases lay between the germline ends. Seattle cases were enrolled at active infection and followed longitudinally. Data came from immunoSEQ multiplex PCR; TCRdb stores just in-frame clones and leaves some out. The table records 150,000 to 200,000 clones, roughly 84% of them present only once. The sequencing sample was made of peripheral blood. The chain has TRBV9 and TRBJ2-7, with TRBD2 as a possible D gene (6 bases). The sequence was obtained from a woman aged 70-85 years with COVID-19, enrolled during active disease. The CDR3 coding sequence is TGTGCCAGTCGTTCCGGGAGTAACGAGCAGTACTTC. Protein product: CASRSGSNEQYF.